Each of the 28 T cell receptor beta chains below was sequenced from the same sample in a study of human T cells and chemical hapten exposure. As for time point: pre-sensitization, week 0. Described treatment: therapeutic diphenylcyclopropenone sensitization with weekly scalp DPC. Each CDR3 protein gets one entry after TCRdb re-called the RACE reads with MiXCR. The sample contains approximately 260,000 distinct CDR3 sequences, roughly 8.9% of which appear only once. The sample was whole blood, taken in connection with sensitization to the hapten diphenylcyclopropenone (DPC). These receptors were taken from a woman in her thirties or forties with alopecia areata. Some clones in this sample may be carry-over from other donors' samples.

This clonotype has more than one count but fewer than ten. The genes are TRBV21-1 and TRBJ1-2. TRBV21-1 is given as a pseudogene. The CDR3 consists of 12 residues. DNA of the CDR3: TGTGCCAGCAGCCCGACCGACTATGGCTACACCTTC. This gives the protein CASSPTDYGYTF.

This sequence joins TRBV20-1 and TRBJ2-5; 7 nucleotides agree with TRBD1. Germline loops: CDR1 DFQATT, CDR2 SNEGSKA (reference sequence). J was trimmed by 5 bases and V by 6 bases; bases with no gene match: 9. This CDR3 comprises 13 residues. CDR3 loop: CSAVTGLGETQYF. CDR3 coding DNA: TGCAGTGCCGTGACAGGGCTCGGTGAGACCCAGTACTTC.

The chain uses TRBV23-1 and TRBJ1-6; possibly TRBD1 for D (5 bases). TRBV23-1 is known as an ORF, though its function is uncertain. The V gene lost 9 bases and the J gene lost 8 bases, with 20 bases spanning the gap. This CDR3 has 15 residues. The CDR3 spells CARCLRVGAHSPLHF. The CDR3, as DNA: TGCGCCAGATGTCTTCGAGTAGGGGCCCATTCACCCCTCCACTTT.

J is TRBJ2-2 and V is TRBV13; the D is unclear. Trimming pared 5 bases from V and 6 bases from J, leaving 16 bases between. The germline V gene has CDR1 PRHDT and CDR2 FYEKMQ (reference sequence). CDR3 size: 15 residues. The CDR3 loop reads CASSPLTSLAGELFF. The CDR3 DNA is TGTGCCAGCAGCCCTTTAACGTCATTGGCCGGGGAGCTGTTTTTT.

At least ten counts were recorded for this clonotype. This rearrangement joins TRBV12-3 or TRBV12-4 to TRBJ2-6, with 12 bases aligning to TRBD2. V was clipped by 6 bases and J by 2 bases; unmatched bases: 2. The CDR3 is 16 residues long. The CDR3 is CASSLAGGPGANVLTF. In nucleotides, the CDR3 is TGTGCCAGCAGCCTAGCGGGAGGGCCTGGGGCCAACGTCCTGACTTTC.

This chain connects TRBV30 to TRBJ1-4; D gene unclear. Trimming cost V 0 bases and J 7 bases, with 6 bases left between them. CDR3 length: 12 amino acids. Looked up from germline, CDR1 is GTSNPN and CDR2 is SVGIG (reference sequence). The CDR3 DNA reads as TGTGCCTGGAGTGTATTTGGTGAAAAACTGTTTTTT. Its protein is CAWSVFGEKLFF. Full variable domain (outside the CDR3, taken from reference TRBV30 and TRBJ1-4): SQTIHQWPATLVQPVGSPLSLECTVEGTSNPNLYWYRQAAGRGLQLLFYSVGIGQISSEVPQNLSASRPQDRQFILSSKKLLLSDSGFYLCAWSVFGEKLFFGSGTQLSVL.

The V call is TRBV4-3, the J call TRBJ2-5; D is ambiguous. The CDR3 has 13 amino acids. The V end lost 0 bases, the J end lost 5 bases, and 7 bases lay between the germline ends. In germline, CDR1 is LGHNA, CDR2 YSLEER. The CDR3 region has the DNA TGCGCCAGCAGCCAAGATGTCCGGGAGACCCAGTACTTC. Amino acids: CASSQDVRETQYF.

This clonotype was recorded many times. The J gene is TRBJ2-3, the V gene TRBV29-1; the D is unclear. This CDR3 has 11 amino acids. Trimming stripped 3 bases from V and 4 bases from J, with 5 bases between. Germline V CDR1 and CDR2: SQVTM, ANQGSEA. This CDR3 reads CSVDMADTQYF. DNA for the CDR3: TGCAGCGTTGATATGGCAGATACGCAGTATTTT.

Comment on this clonotype: At one end, the junction sequence differs from germline, possibly due to a read error. The CDR3 sequence is CASSPGSGELFF. For the CDR3, the DNA is TGTGCTAGCAGCCCAGGGTCAGGGGAGCTGTTTTTT. The chain joins TRBV7-7 to TRBJ2-2; tentative D call: TRBD1 (5 bases). The CDR3 has 12 amino acids. CDR1 is SSHAT, CDR2 FNYEAQ, per germline (reference sequence).

There are many counts of this clonotype. This rearrangement joins TRBV28 to TRBJ1-1; the D is unclear. V was pared by 6 bases and J by 4 bases, with 15 bases between. The germline V gene encodes CDR1 MDHEN and CDR2 SYDVKM. The CDR3 runs to 14 residues. In DNA form, the CDR3 reads TGTGCCAGCAGGCTGTCCTACAGCGGCACTGAAGCTTTCTTT. It yields the protein CASRLSYSGTEAFF.

The V call is TRBV5-4, the J call TRBJ1-6; the match to TRBD1 covers 8 bases. V lost 3 bases to trimming and J lost 7 bases; unmatched junction nucleotides: 6. In germline, CDR1 is SGHNT, CDR2 YYREEE (reference sequence). This CDR3 has 15 amino acids. The CDR3, as DNA: TGTGCCAGCAGCTCGAGACAGGGGTCGAATTCACCCCTCCACTTT. Translation: CASSSRQGSNSPLHF. Supplemented by reference TRBV5-4 and TRBJ1-6, the full variable domain reads ETGVTQSPTHLIKTRGQQVTLRCSSQSGHNTVSWYQQALGQGPQFIFQYYREEENGRGNFPPRFSGLQFPNYSSELNVNALELDDSALYLCASSSRQGSNSPLHFGNGTRLTVT.

The rearrangement uses TRBV12-3 or TRBV12-4 and TRBJ2-2; D gene uncertain. The CDR3 is 14 residues long. Trimming removed 3 bases from V and 5 bases from J, with 10 bases in between. This chain's CDR3 is CASSFTQETGELFF. In DNA, the CDR3 is TGTGCCAGCAGTTTTACCCAGGAAACCGGGGAGCTGTTTTTT.

This clonotype was observed a few times. This sequence joins TRBV29-1 and TRBJ1-5; D unresolved. Looked up from germline, CDR1 is SQVTM and CDR2 is ANQGSEA. Trimming shortened V by 5 bases and J by 7 bases, and 15 bases separated the two germline ends. The length of the CDR3 is 13 residues. CDR3 nucleotide sequence: TGCAGCGTTTGCGACGGGCAAGGGCAGCCCCAGCATTTT. The encoded protein is CSVCDGQGQPQHF.

The rearrangement joins TRBV20-1 to TRBJ1-5; a possible D gene is TRBD1 (6 bases). CDR3 size: 16 residues. Deletions cut 5 bases from V and 2 bases from J, with 19 bases between. The germline gives CDR1 DFQATT, CDR2 SNEGSKA (reference sequence). The CDR3 loop is CSAFNLISGGNQPQHF. CDR3 DNA: TGCAGTGCTTTCAACCTCATCTCAGGGGGCAATCAGCCCCAGCATTTT.

The gene calls are TRBV12-3 or TRBV12-4 and TRBJ1-1; D is unclear. This CDR3 has 13 amino acids. V was trimmed by 2 bases and J by 1 base, leaving 5 bases between them. The chain's CDR3 is CASSLMRNTEAFF. CDR3 in DNA: TGTGCCAGCAGTTTAATGAGGAACACTGAAGCTTTCTTT.

The chain has TRBV2 and TRBJ2-1; D is unclear. Germline V CDR1 and CDR2: SNHLY, FYNNEI. The CDR3 length is 10 residues. The germline V and J ends were trimmed by 10 bases and 8 bases, with 9 bases remaining between them. CDR3 loop: CATATYEQFF. The CDR3 coding sequence is TGTGCCACCGCTACGTATGAGCAGTTCTTC.

This chain uses TRBV12-3 or TRBV12-4 with TRBJ2-2, with D unclear. Trimming pared 1 base from V and 8 bases from J, leaving 8 bases between. This CDR3 is built from 13 residues. The CDR3 region is CASSLEPPGELFF. In DNA form, the CDR3 reads TGTGCCAGCAGTTTAGAGCCTCCTGGGGAGCTGTTTTTT.

This clonotype was seen a handful of times. The chain couples TRBV6-5 to TRBJ2-1, with D possibly being TRBD2 (6 bases). V was pared by 8 bases and J by 6 bases, with 17 bases between. Germline loops: CDR1 MNHEY, CDR2 SVGAGI. The CDR3 is made up of 14 amino acids. For the CDR3, the DNA is TGTGCCAGCTGTCCGGGAGCCGGGTCCAATGAGCAGTTCTTC. It codes for CASCPGAGSNEQFF.

This clonotype was counted a few times. The chain recombines TRBV6-5 with TRBJ1-2; D unresolved. Germline lookup yields CDR1 MNHEY and CDR2 SVGAGI. The CDR3 has 13 amino acids. Trimming pared 2 bases from V and 4 bases from J, leaving 8 bases between. The CDR3 DNA reads as TGTGCCAGCAGTTACGTTGGCTTCTATGGCTACACCTTC. It is translated as CASSYVGFYGYTF.

Ten or more counts support this clonotype. The chain links TRBV9 to TRBJ2-2; TRBD2 matches at 8 bases. V lost 4 bases, J lost 4 bases, and 6 bases stayed unmatched. Per the germline V gene, CDR1 is SGDLS and CDR2 is YYNGEE. This CDR3 is built from 15 residues. In DNA form, the CDR3 reads TGTGCCAGCAGCTCAACTAGCGGTTTCACCGGGGAGCTGTTTTTT. Encoded protein: CASSSTSGFTGELFF.

The table lists this clonotype with a few counts. The rearrangement joins TRBV6-2 or TRBV6-3 to TRBJ1-5; no definite D call. The germline V gene encodes CDR1 MNHEY and CDR2 SVGEGT. This CDR3 comprises 16 residues. V shed 2 bases and J shed 5 bases, with 16 bases lying between them. The CDR3 coding sequence is TGTGCCAGCAGTTACCGAATGCGGGTAGGATATCAGCCCCAGCATTTT. It yields the protein CASSYRMRVGYQPQHF.

The rearrangement joins TRBV20-1 to TRBJ2-2; possibly TRBD1 or TRBD2 for D (5 bases each). The germline gives CDR1 DFQATT, CDR2 SNEGSKA (reference sequence). CDR3 length: 15 residues. V lost 1 base and J 7 bases, leaving 16 bases between the germline ends. The CDR3 spells CSARVSGREHGELFF. In DNA, the CDR3 is TGCAGTGCTAGAGTGTCGGGACGGGAACACGGGGAGCTGTTTTTT.

This clonotype was detected many times. The V call is TRBV7-8, the J call TRBJ1-5, with 8 bases identical to TRBD1. Trimming took 5 bases from V and 0 from J; bases not matched to a gene: 6. Looked up from germline, CDR1 is SGHVS and CDR2 is FQNEAQ. The CDR3 runs 16 residues. CDR3 amino acids: CASSQRQGYSNQPQHF. Here the CDR3 DNA reads TGTGCCAGCAGCCAAAGACAGGGGTATAGCAATCAGCCCCAGCATTTT. Looking up the rest from reference TRBV7-8 and TRBJ1-5 gives the full variable domain: GAGVSQSPRYKVAKRGQDVALRCDPISGHVSLFWYQQALGQGPEFLTYFQNEAQLDKSGLPSDRFFAERPEGSVSTLKIQRTQQEDSAVYLCASSQRQGYSNQPQHFGDGTRLSIL.

The genes are TRBV6-2 or TRBV6-3 and TRBJ2-1, with TRBD1 matching 8 bases. Germline V gene sequence: CDR1 MNHEY, CDR2 SVGEGT. J gave up 7 bases and V 2 bases, and 4 bases lay outside the gene matches. CDR3 length equals 14 residues. The CDR3 spells CASSYHWTGNEQFF. CDR3 bases: TGTGCCAGCAGTTACCACTGGACAGGGAATGAGCAGTTCTTC.

This clonotype was found a few times. This chain connects TRBV2 to TRBJ2-1; 9 bases align to TRBD2. This CDR3 region has 13 residues. With 8 bases clipped from V and 3 bases from J, the junction kept 2 bases outside the gene matches. Germline loops: CDR1 SNHLY, CDR2 FYNNEI. CDR3 in amino acids: CASASGDYNEQFF. The CDR3 region has the DNA TGTGCCAGCGCTAGCGGGGACTACAATGAGCAGTTCTTC.

This clonotype came up a few times. This chain links TRBV29-1 with TRBJ2-3; D not resolved. Germline V gene data show CDR1 as SQVTM and CDR2 as ANQGSEA. V lost 7 bases to trimming and J lost 3 bases, with 5 bases between them. The CDR3 covers 10 residues. In DNA, the CDR3 is TGCAGCGCTGCAACAGATACGCAGTATTTT. The encoded protein is CSAATDTQYF.

This clonotype was observed a few times. The rearrangement uses TRBV3-1 and TRBJ2-4; 7 bases match TRBD1. J lost 7 bases, V lost 1 base, and 4 bases had no gene match. Germline V gene lookup returns CDR1 LGHDT and CDR2 YNNKEL (reference sequence). The CDR3 totals 14 residues. The CDR3 DNA is TGTGCCAGCAGCCAAGCTCTACAGGGGAACATTCAGTACTTC. Its protein is CASSQALQGNIQYF. The variable domain in full, completed from reference TRBV3-1 and TRBJ2-4, reads DTAVSQTPKYLVTQMGNDKSIKCEQNLGHDTMYWYKQDSKKFLKIMFSYNNKELIINETVPNRFSPKSPDKAHLNLHINSLELGDSAVYFCASSQALQGNIQYFGAGTRLSVL.

This rearrangement joins TRBV5-4 to TRBJ2-5; D is perhaps TRBD2 (5 bases). The CDR3 runs to 15 residues. Germline-derived CDR1 and CDR2 are SGHNT and YYREEE (reference sequence). Deletions cut 2 bases from V and 5 bases from J, with 16 bases between. The CDR3 DNA reads TGTGCCAGCAGCTTCGGACGGATGGGCGGGGAGACCCAGTACTTC. Encoded protein: CASSFGRMGGETQYF. Complete variable domain (other parts from reference TRBV5-4 and TRBJ2-5): ETGVTQSPTHLIKTRGQQVTLRCSSQSGHNTVSWYQQALGQGPQFIFQYYREEENGRGNFPPRFSGLQFPNYSSELNVNALELDDSALYLCASSFGRMGGETQYFGPGTRLLVL.